Shown below are 27 T cell receptor beta chains from a single sample sequenced in a study of PD-1 blockade in classical Hodgkin lymphoma. All trial patients relapsed after autologous stem cell transplantation. Some clones are missing from TCRdb's copy, which holds only in-frame ones; the method was immunoSEQ multiplex PCR. Of roughly 61,000 clones listed, under 95% are singletons. The sequencing here drew on peripheral blood mononuclear cells (PBMCs), taken before the second cycle of nivolumab. These receptors were obtained from a human donor with classical Hodgkin lymphoma.

This sequence joins TRBV5-1 and TRBJ1-2; 9 bases fit TRBD1. The V gene's germline CDR1 is SGHRS and CDR2 YFSETQ. This CDR3 has 20 residues. The trim removed 4 bases at V and 3 bases at J, leaving 22 bases unmatched. CDR3 nucleotides: TGCGCCAGCAGCATCCACCCGCCCCGGGACAGGGATTCAAACTACTATGGCTACACCTTC. Amino acid sequence: CASSIHPPRDRDSNYYGYTF.

This chain connects TRBV7-2 to TRBJ2-7; TRBD2 aligns across 10 bases. Germline assignment: CDR1 SGHTA and CDR2 FQGNSA. Trimming cost V 6 bases and J 0 bases; bases outside gene matches: 5. CDR3 length equals 15 residues. DNA for the CDR3: TGTGCCAGCAGTATAGCGGGAGGCGTCTCCTACGAGCAGTACTTC. As protein: CASSIAGGVSYEQYF.

This chain uses TRBV10-2 with TRBJ1-2; the D gene is possibly TRBD1 (6 bases). The CDR3 totals 15 residues. Germline V CDR1 and CDR2: WSHSY, SAAADI. V was cut by 3 bases and J by 4 bases, with 15 bases left in between. CDR3 sequence: CASSDGTGNFYGYTF. CDR3 bases: TGCGCCAGCAGTGATGGTACAGGGAATTTCTATGGCTACACCTTC.

The sample holds a few counts of this clone. The chain recombines TRBV19 with TRBJ2-1, with 11 bases identical to TRBD2. CDR1 and CDR2 from the germline V gene are LNHDA and SQIVND (reference sequence). This CDR3 contains 17 residues. Losses at the gene ends were 3 bases for V and 0 bases for J; bases not matched to a gene: 4. The CDR3 spells CASSIGTSGRSYNEQFF. The DNA of the CDR3 is TGTGCCAGTAGTATTGGGACTAGCGGACGCTCCTACAATGAGCAGTTCTTC.

This clone was observed a handful of times. This chain joins TRBV19 and TRBJ1-5, with D uncertain. This CDR3 has 12 residues. The V end was cut by 3 bases, the J end by 9 bases, with 9 bases between. CDR1 LNHDA and CDR2 SQIVND come from the germline V gene (reference sequence). The CDR3 coding sequence is TGTGCCAGTAGTATCGCCGAGAGGCCCCAGCATTTT. It is translated as CASSIAERPQHF.

This chain links TRBV13 with TRBJ1-2; D is perhaps TRBD1 (5 bases). V was pared by 4 bases and J by 2 bases, with 11 bases between. Germline V lookup: CDR1 PRHDT, CDR2 FYEKMQ (reference sequence). CDR3 size: 14 residues. CDR3 protein: CASSWTTGNYGYTF. Written as DNA, the CDR3 is TGTGCCAGCAGCTGGACCACAGGAAACTATGGCTACACCTTC.

J is TRBJ2-3 and V is TRBV5-1; 8 bases fit TRBD2. Trimming at V came to 0 bases and at J to 4 bases, leaving 4 bases not matched to a gene. The CDR3 is made up of 15 amino acids. The germline gives CDR1 SGHRS, CDR2 YFSETQ. CDR3 in amino acids: CASSLVSGIPDTQYF. For the CDR3, the DNA is TGCGCCAGCAGCTTGGTTAGCGGGATACCAGATACGCAGTATTTT.

The chain recombines TRBV28 with TRBJ2-6; a weak D match, TRBD2 (6 bases). This CDR3 region has 17 residues. V dropped 2 bases and J dropped 0 bases, with 11 bases sitting between them. In germline, CDR1 is MDHEN, CDR2 SYDVKM. The CDR3 DNA follows: TGTGCCAGCAGTTTAGGAGGGCCAGCCTCTGGGGCCAACGTCCTGACTTTC. Translation gives CASSLGGPASGANVLTF.

The chain recombines TRBV7-3 with TRBJ2-5; either TRBD1 or TRBD2 may supply D (5 bases each). The ends were cut back, 0 bases at V and 1 base at J, with 6 bases in the middle. The CDR3 extends over 14 amino acids. CDR1 SGHTA and CDR2 FQGTGA come from the germline V gene. The CDR3 protein is CASSLTGPQETQYF. CDR3 bases: TGTGCCAGCAGCTTAACGGGACCCCAAGAGACCCAGTACTTC.

This clone was recorded only once. This rearrangement joins TRBV27 to TRBJ1-5, with a weak D call TRBD1 (5 bases). The CDR3 runs 15 residues. V shed 0 bases and J shed 6 bases, with 12 bases lying between them. From germline, CDR1 is MNHEY and CDR2 SMNVEV (reference sequence). The CDR3 DNA reads as TGTGCCAGCAGTTTATCGTTGCAGGGCGGTCAGCCCCAGCATTTT. It codes for CASSLSLQGGQPQHF.

The chain recombines TRBV14 with TRBJ2-4, with D perhaps TRBD1 (6 bases). Germline V gene lookup returns CDR1 SGHDN and CDR2 FVKESK. V was pared by 4 bases and J by 0 bases, with 19 bases between. The CDR3 has 18 amino acids. DNA for the CDR3: TGTGCCAGCAGCCCCAGGGGAACTGGATATATAGCCAAAAACATTCAGTACTTC. This sequence encodes CASSPRGTGYIAKNIQYF.

As for this clone: The sample carries other DNA sequences with the same CDR3. The chain combines TRBV19 with TRBJ2-7, with D unresolved. Germline V lookup: CDR1 LNHDA, CDR2 SQIVND (reference sequence). The ends were cut back, 3 bases at V and 1 base at J, with 7 bases in the middle. The CDR3 is 13 residues long. The CDR3 coding sequence is TGTGCCAGTAGTATGACCAGTTCCTACGAGCAGTACTTC. Translating it yields CASSMTSSYEQYF.

This chain links TRBV5-1 with TRBJ1-4; D ambiguous. There are 13 residues in the CDR3. The V end was cut by 5 bases, the J end by 4 bases, with 9 bases between. The germline gives CDR1 SGHRS, CDR2 YFSETQ. Here the CDR3 reads CASSWTGNEKLFF. DNA of the CDR3: TGCGCCAGCAGTTGGACGGGTAATGAAAAACTGTTTTTT.

The V and J genes are TRBV7-9 and TRBJ2-7; D possibly corresponds to TRBD2 (6 bases). The CDR3 runs 14 residues. The germline V gene encodes CDR1 SEHNR and CDR2 FQNEAQ (reference sequence). Trimming pared 3 bases from V and 3 bases from J, leaving 12 bases between. CDR3 loop: CASSLGGLLYEQYF. The CDR3 coding sequence is TGTGCCAGCAGCTTGGGGGGACTCCTCTACGAGCAGTACTTC.

This chain joins TRBV9 and TRBJ1-4; tentatively, D is TRBD1 (5 bases). The CDR3 extends over 16 amino acids. CDR1 and CDR2 from the germline V gene are SGDLS and YYNGEE. Between the trimmed V and J ends, which lost 0 bases and 3 bases, there was a span of 12 bases. CDR3 residues: CASSVEGGGANEKLFF. For the CDR3, the DNA is TGTGCCAGCAGCGTAGAGGGAGGAGGGGCTAATGAAAAACTGTTTTTT.

The CDR3 DNA reads as TGTGCCAGCAGCCCGCCCCCTACAGGGCCGAGCACAGATACGCAGTATTTT. Its translation: CASSPPPTGPSTDTQYF. The V call is TRBV7-9, the J call TRBJ2-3; weak D call: TRBD1 (6 bases). The CDR3 length is 17 residues. Trimming removed 5 bases at V and 0 bases at J, with 18 bases between. Germline V gene sequence: CDR1 SEHNR, CDR2 FQNEAQ (reference sequence).

The chain employs TRBV5-5 and TRBJ1-4; D uncertain. The V gene lost 0 bases and the J gene lost 7 bases, with 7 bases spanning the gap. Looked up from germline, CDR1 is SGHKS and CDR2 is YYEKEE (reference sequence). CDR3 length: 13 amino acids. DNA of the CDR3: TGTGCCAGCAGCTTGGGTCTAACTGAAAAACTGTTTTTT. Protein product: CASSLGLTEKLFF.

This clone was recorded once. The V gene is TRBV9, the J gene TRBJ2-3; 7 bases are shared with TRBD2. Per the germline V gene, CDR1 is SGDLS and CDR2 is YYNGEE. The CDR3 loop spans 17 amino acids. The junction had 17 bases not matched to a gene; V was cut back by 5 bases and J by 5 bases. CDR3 sequence: CASRHSRLADFGDTQYF. For the CDR3, the DNA is TGTGCCAGCAGGCATTCCAGACTAGCCGATTTTGGAGATACGCAGTATTTT. The variable domain in full, completed from reference TRBV9 and TRBJ2-3, reads DSGVTQTPKHLITATGQRVTLRCSPRSGDLSVYWYQQSLDQGLQFLIQYYNGEERAKGNILERFSAQQFPDLHSELNLSSLELGDSALYFCASRHSRLADFGDTQYFGPGTRLTVL.

The rearrangement joins TRBV6-5 to TRBJ2-2, with D possibly matching TRBD1 (5 bases). CDR1 and CDR2 (germline): MNHEY, SVGAGI. This CDR3 comprises 15 residues. V shed 6 bases and J shed 0 bases, with 11 bases lying between them. The CDR3 DNA reads as TGTGCCAGCAGACCAGACAGATCGAACACCGGGGAGCTGTTTTTT. This sequence encodes CASRPDRSNTGELFF.

The chain has TRBV18 and TRBJ2-7; D not resolved. V lost 3 bases and J lost 2, with 17 bases in between. CDR1 KGHSH and CDR2 LQKENI come from the germline V gene. The CDR3 is 16 amino acids. The CDR3 region is CASSPVALRWTYEQYF. The CDR3 DNA reads TGTGCCAGCTCACCGGTAGCCCTTAGGTGGACCTACGAGCAGTACTTC.

The chain combines TRBV7-2 with TRBJ2-5, with 9 bases fitting TRBD2. This CDR3 contains 16 residues. Germline CDR1 and CDR2: SGHTA and FQGNSA. Germline trimming cut 0 bases from V and 5 bases from J; bases unmatched to any gene: 7. The chain's CDR3 is CASSLAAGGVEETQYF. The CDR3 coding sequence is TGTGCCAGCAGCTTAGCTGCGGGAGGGGTCGAGGAGACCCAGTACTTC.

This chain connects TRBV18 to TRBJ2-7; 7 nucleotides match TRBD2. J was trimmed by 2 bases and V by 2 bases; bases with no gene match: 6. CDR3 length equals 15 residues. CDR1 and CDR2 from the germline V gene are KGHSH and LQKENI. CDR3 sequence (DNA): TGTGCCAGCTCACCATCCAGCGGGGTCGCCTACGAGCAGTACTTC. As protein: CASSPSSGVAYEQYF.

This sequence joins TRBV9 and TRBJ2-3, with 12 bases fitting TRBD2. The CDR3 runs 14 residues. Germline V gene data show CDR1 as SGDLS and CDR2 as YYNGEE. With 3 bases clipped from V and 10 bases from J, the junction kept 6 bases outside the gene matches. In DNA form, the CDR3 reads TGTGCCAGCAGCGAGACTAGCGGGGGTAATTCGCAGTATTTT. This gives the protein CASSETSGGNSQYF.

The chain employs TRBV19 and TRBJ1-1; TRBD1 might be the D (5 bases). Trimming cost V 8 bases and J 0 bases, with 13 bases left between them. The CDR3 spans 14 residues. Germline CDR1 LNHDA, CDR2 SQIVND (reference sequence). The CDR3 loop is CASRWGGLNTEAFF. The CDR3, as DNA: TGTGCCAGTCGTTGGGGCGGATTGAACACTGAAGCTTTCTTT.

The chain joins TRBV29-1 to TRBJ1-1, with TRBD1 as a possible D gene (6 bases). CDR1 is SQVTM and CDR2 is ANQGSEA in the germline V gene. This CDR3 contains 14 residues. Deletions cut 1 base from V and 4 bases from J, with 13 bases between. The CDR3 DNA reads TGCAGCGTTGAAGGTCCGGGGGCGGGCACTGAAGCTTTCTTT. Translating gives CSVEGPGAGTEAFF.

This clone was found once. This rearrangement joins TRBV28 to TRBJ2-2; D is unclear. Trimming cost V 11 bases and J 0 bases, with 10 bases left between them. This CDR3 has 13 residues. Germline V lookup: CDR1 MDHEN, CDR2 SYDVKM. The CDR3 nucleotides read TGTGCCGAAGGGAAACCGAACACCGGGGAGCTGTTTTTT. As protein: CAEGKPNTGELFF. The full variable domain, rest sourced from reference TRBV28 and TRBJ2-2, is DVKVTQSSRYLVKRTGEKVFLECVQDMDHENMFWYRQDPGLGLRLIYFSYDVKMKEKGDIPEGYSVSREKKERFSLILESASTNQTSMYLCAEGKPNTGELFFGEGSRLTVL.

V gene TRBV19 combines with J gene TRBJ2-6; a possible D gene is TRBD1 (5 bases). The CDR3 runs to 15 residues. The V end was cut by 6 bases, the J end by 0 bases, with 9 bases between. The germline V gene has CDR1 LNHDA and CDR2 SQIVND (reference sequence). The CDR3: CASRWGISGANVLTF. CDR3 coding DNA: TGTGCCAGTAGGTGGGGCATCTCTGGGGCCAACGTCCTGACTTTC.